Sequencing of this T cell receptor beta chain was carried out in a study of blood T cell repertoires in COVID-19. Across the study: COVID-19 samples, acute and convalescent, were from the United States, Italy and Spain. PBMCs, B-cell-depleted T cells, or T cells were the source of the cDNA or gDNA that made up the material.

It was during active infection that Seattle patients were enrolled and then longitudinally followed. CDR1 is SEHNR and CDR2 is FQNEAQ in the germline V gene (reference sequence). The V end lost 4 bases, the J end lost 4 bases, and 11 bases lay between the germline ends. The CDR3 covers 14 residues. Authors' methods: Amplification from reference gene primers served as the basis for estimated nucleated cell counts. Sequencing used immunoSEQ multiplex PCR; TCRdb keeps in-frame clones, though not all of them. The V and J calls and clone size were taken over from that table, and D and trimming were inferred from the DNA. Seen here are about 150,000 clones, just under 85% observed once, and the top ten hold over 7%.

This chain connects TRBV7-9 to TRBJ2-1; D ambiguous. The sequence derives from an elderly woman with COVID-19, enrolled during active disease. Material: peripheral blood. The CDR3 bases are TGTGCCAGCAGCTCGGTGGCGGAGTACAATGAGCAGTTCTTC. Its translation is CASSSVAEYNEQFF.